This TCR beta chain was documented in a study of blood T cell repertoires in COVID-19 (dated by TCRdb to 2019 to 2021). Study-wide context: The collaborator samples originated in the United States, Italy and Spain and spanned the acute and convalescent phases of COVID-19. The prospective study material was composed of cDNA or gDNA derived from T cells, B-cell-depleted T cells, or PBMCs. A freely available public database, intended as a resource for researchers studying the immune response to SARS-CoV-2, is where the repertoires were released. HLA class I and class II types, where available, came from metadata supplied by the sample provider rather than from assay-based typing. Deeply sampled blood TCRbeta repertoires from subjects exposed to, actively infected with, or recovered from COVID-19 were included in the dataset. Samples were obtained from the ongoing ImmuneRACE study (first 160 participants) and from over 1,000 subjects provided by 6 global collaborators. The sample metadata nearly always contained a de-identified subject ID, COVID-19 status, age in years and sex. Results the study describes overall, beyond this receptor: The amount of clinical and demographic metadata varied by source and participant and was provided uncurated.

CDR3 length: 15 amino acids, cysteine to phenylalanine. The CDR3 DNA has 45 bases and is translated from base 1. From the germline V gene, CDR1 is SGHVS and CDR2 is FNYEAQ. V lost 5 bases and J lost 6 bases, and the count of bases not matched to a germline gene is 11. In the prospective study, participants were roughly 18 to 100 years old, resided in fewer than 25 geographic areas of the United States, and were enrolled through a virtual design. In the prospective study, participants were assigned to cohorts based on the clinical history participants reported in a screening survey and a study questionnaire. ImmuneRACE Cohort 3 recovered participants were defined by two consecutive negative NP/OP PCR tests, healthcare professional clearance, or symptom resolution. Each participant in the prospective study had whole blood, serum and a nasopharyngeal or oropharyngeal swab collected by mobile phlebotomists. Over a 2-month period, participants in the prospective study had the option of providing additional blood draws and questionnaires. Prospective study blood samples were shipped either frozen or at room temperature before DNA extraction.

A remark on this clone: Its antigen specificity is not known. No much larger clone exists at a distance of one base, and base qualities are not known.

TCRbeta CDR3 regions were amplified from genomic DNA by means of the immunoSEQ Assay, a bias-controlled multiplex PCR. As for how the authors treated the data: The number of nucleated cells in each sample was estimated from the amplification of reference gene primers within the assay. Sequence reads were collapsed and filtered to measure the absolute abundance of every unique TCRbeta CDR3 rearrangement. For each sample, productive Simpson clonality was calculated as the square root of Simpson's diversity index across productive rearrangements. Not all clones reach the TCRdb copy of this immuneACCESS table, which keeps in-frame sequences only. Checked studies attribute under half of the gap to unresolved V genes and leave the rest unexplained. D and trimming come from the DNA, and the V and J calls and clone size come from that table. Counted in this sample were approximately 160,000 clones; approximately 79% of them appeared once. The top ten hold 7.3% of the sample.

Sample: PBMCs or T cells enriched from blood (not recorded which). Recombination linked TRBV7-6 to TRBJ2-7, and 9 junctional nucleotides match TRBD1. This TCR came from a man between 45 and 60 years old who had recovered from COVID-19. CDR3 region: CASSDRGTDFGEQYF. The nucleotide sequence reads as follows: TGTGCCAGCAGCGACAGGGGGACGGACTTCGGCGAGCAGTACTTC.